This is a list of T cell receptor beta chains from one sample in a study of OX40 agonist ivuxolimab in advanced cancers. The method was immunoSEQ multiplex PCR; TCRdb's version includes in-frame clones alone and lacks a portion of them. The top ten hold less than 2% of the sample, which has 60,000 to 65,000 clones, roughly 80% seen once. This specimen was CD4+ or CD8+ T cells sorted from blood, taken in a trial of the OX40 agonist ivuxolimab. All receptors derive from an adult with an advanced solid tumor such as melanoma, head and neck, liver or kidney cancer. CDR3s include the opening cysteine and the closing phenylalanine or tryptophan. The D gene is left open where the match is weak. The size entry is marked missing in some rows and otherwise reads once, few, many or a size class.

d_call | clone_size | j_call | v_call | cdr3_aa | cdr3_nt
- | - | TRBJ2-3 | TRBV10-3 | CAISDRTDTQYF | TGTGCCATCAGTGACCGCACAGATACGCAGTATTTT
- | - | TRBJ1-2 | TRBV9 | CASRSVGYGYTF | TGTGCCAGCAGGTCCGTTGGGTATGGCTACACCTTC
- | - | TRBJ2-1 | TRBV5-6 | CASSAGTWGQFF | TGTGCCAGCAGCGCCGGGACCTGGGGGCAGTTCTTC
- | - | TRBJ2-7 | TRBV6-5 | CASSRASGRREQYF | TGTGCCAGCAGTCGTGCCTCGGGGAGGCGTGAGCAGTACTTC
- | few | TRBJ2-1 | TRBV6-5 | CASSFPGLNNEQFF | TGTGCCAGCAGTTTCCCCGGACTAAACAATGAGCAGTTCTTC
- | - | TRBJ1-3 | TRBV9 | CASSVEAGSGNTIYF | TGTGCCAGCAGCGTAGAAGCCGGCTCTGGAAACACCATATATTTT
TRBD2 | - | TRBJ2-1 | TRBV10-1 | CASSESLAAKEQFF | TGCGCCAGCAGTGAATCCCTAGCGGCAAAAGAGCAGTTCTTC
- | - | TRBJ1-1 | TRBV9 | CASSVETGTYTEAFF | TGTGCCAGCAGCGTAGAAACCGGGACCTACACTGAAGCTTTCTTT
TRBD2 | - | TRBJ2-1 | TRBV18 | CASSPLAGGDNEQFF | TGTGCCAGCTCACCTCTAGCGGGAGGGGACAATGAGCAGTTCTTC
- | - | TRBJ1-2 | TRBV10-3 | CAISGRDYGYTF | TGTGCCATCAGTGGCAGGGATTATGGCTACACCTTC
- | once | TRBJ1-1 | TRBV18 | CASSPLGARTTEAFF | TGTGCCAGCTCACCACTCGGGGCTCGGACCACTGAAGCTTTCTTT
- | - | TRBJ2-3 | TRBV7-7 | CASSLRAVVTDTQYF | TGTGCTAGCAGCTTACGGGCGGTCGTTACAGATACGCAGTATTTT
- | - | TRBJ1-1 | TRBV18 | CASSPGTGATEAFF | TGTGCCAGCTCACCAGGGACGGGGGCCACTGAAGCTTTCTTT
- | - | TRBJ1-6 | TRBV9 | CASSVTGNSPLHF | TGTGCCAGCAGCGTTACAGGGAATTCACCCCTCCACTTT
- | - | TRBJ2-5 | TRBV5-4 | CASSLDSLKGTQYF | TGTGCCAGCAGCTTGGACTCCTTGAAGGGGACCCAGTACTTC
- | - | TRBJ2-1 | TRBV5-1 | CASSLTHEQFF | TGCGCCAGCAGCTTAACTCATGAGCAGTTCTTC
- | - | TRBJ1-1 | TRBV7-9 | CASSIQNTEAFF | TGTGCCAGCTCCATTCAGAACACTGAAGCTTTCTTT
TRBD2 | - | TRBJ2-6 | TRBV5-1 | CASSSSGLAGPSWANVLTF | TGCGCCAGCAGCTCGTCCGGACTAGCGGGGCCGTCTTGGGCCAACGTCCTGACTTTC